One and the same sample provided the 21 T cell receptor beta chains below, sequenced in a study of blood T cells in healthy people across ages. Through a sample-barcoded 5' primer and a J-beta primer mix, a second PCR was run for roughly 7 to 11 cycles. TCRdb independently ran MiXCR on the 5' RACE reads; one entry per CDR3 protein. The sample comprises around 1,900,000 distinct CDR3 sequences, roughly two fifths of which are singletons, and about 23% rests with the top ten. The sample taken for sequencing was blood. All receptors derive from a human donor in good health.

The chain uses TRBV29-1 and TRBJ2-4; 9 positions agree with TRBD1. CDR3 length equals 13 residues. Germline CDR1 SQVTM, CDR2 ANQGSEA. The CDR3 DNA follows: TGCAACGCCGCGACAGGGGGAGATTCCGGGGAGTACTTC. The encoded protein is CNAATGGDSGEYF.

This clonotype was counted between two and nine times. The chain employs TRBV6-5 and TRBJ1-5; 7 bases are shared with TRBD1. V lost 5 bases and J lost 3; bases outside the gene matches: 4. CDR3 length: 14 residues. From germline, CDR1 is MNHEY and CDR2 SVGAGI. CDR3 nucleotides: TGTGCCAGCAGTCAACAGGGGAACAATCAGCCCCAGCATTTT. It translates to CASSQQGNNQPQHF.

The chain couples TRBV24-1 to TRBJ1-3; D remains ambiguous. Trimming took 4 bases from V and 3 from J, leaving 3 bases between them. The CDR3 loop spans 12 amino acids. Germline lookup yields CDR1 KGHDR and CDR2 SFDVKD. CDR3 nucleotide sequence: TGTGCCACCAGTGACCTTGGAAACACCATATATTTT. Translated: CATSDLGNTIYF.

The CDR3 spells CASSLDGQGGGKLFF. In nucleotides, the CDR3 is TGTGCCAGCAGCTTAGATGGGCAGGGCGGAGGAAAACTGTTTTTT. The V and J genes are TRBV11-2 and TRBJ1-4; D possibly corresponds to TRBD1 (5 bases). In germline, CDR1 is SGHAT, CDR2 FQNNGV. This CDR3 contains 15 residues. Between the trimmed V and J ends, which lost 0 bases and 10 bases, there was a span of 15 bases.

This clonotype turned up a few times. The chain carries TRBV29-1 and TRBJ2-1; TRBD1 agrees at 8 bases. J lost 9 bases, V lost 7 bases, and 5 bases had no gene match. The CDR3 loop spans 11 amino acids. Germline assignment: CDR1 SQVTM and CDR2 ANQGSEA. The CDR3 sequence: CSASRGPEQFF. DNA for the CDR3: TGCAGCGCCAGCAGGGGGCCTGAGCAGTTCTTC.

The rearrangement links TRBV20-1 to TRBJ2-3; TRBD2 matches at 14 bases. CDR3 size: 16 residues. Germline values: CDR1 DFQATT, CDR2 SNEGSKA (reference sequence). V lost 3 bases and J lost 4; bases outside the gene matches: 6. The CDR3 spells CSASTTSGGVADTQYF. The CDR3 DNA is TGCAGTGCTAGCACGACTAGCGGGGGGGTGGCAGATACGCAGTATTTT.

The chain carries TRBV4-2 and TRBJ2-3, with TRBD2 identical over 10 bases. The CDR3 sequence is 18 residues long. Per germline, CDR1 LGHNA and CDR2 YNFKEQ. The V gene end was trimmed by 0 bases and the J gene end by 2 bases; junction bases not matched to a gene: 8. The CDR3 sequence: CASSQDRDSGGTTDTQYF. CDR3 coding DNA: TGTGCCAGCAGCCAAGATCGCGATAGCGGGGGGACCACAGATACGCAGTATTTT.

The chain joins TRBV7-2 to TRBJ2-3; D is unresolved. Trimming pared 1 base from V and 1 base from J, leaving 15 bases between. Germline CDR1 is SGHTA and CDR2 is FQGNSA. The CDR3 sequence is 17 residues long. CDR3 in DNA: TGTGCCAGCAGCTTAGGATTCAGCCCCCGCGGCACAGATACGCAGTATTTT. Translated: CASSLGFSPRGTDTQYF.

This clonotype was found a few times. The chain joins TRBV6-2 or TRBV6-3 to TRBJ2-5; D is undetermined. V was pared by 5 bases and J by 0 bases, with 7 bases between. Per the germline V gene, CDR1 is MNHEY and CDR2 is SVGEGT. The CDR3 has 13 residues. CDR3 loop: CASSREDQETQYF. The DNA for the CDR3 is TGTGCCAGCAGTCGCGAGGACCAAGAGACCCAGTACTTC.

This chain connects TRBV3-1 to TRBJ1-2, with TRBD1 matching over 9 bases. The V gene's germline CDR1 is LGHDT and CDR2 YNNKEL (reference sequence). Unmatched junction bases numbered 13, after V lost 9 bases and J lost 8 bases. The CDR3 consists of 14 residues. CDR3 region: CASSVPGQGKGYTF. The CDR3 DNA is TGTGCCAGTAGTGTTCCGGGACAGGGTAAGGGCTACACCTTC.

The gene calls are TRBV15 and TRBJ2-7; 7 nucleotides line up with TRBD2. Near its end, the DNA agrees better with TRBJ2-5, so the J call may be wrong. There are 16 residues in the CDR3. Germline CDR1 LNHNV, CDR2 YYDKDF (reference sequence). The CDR3 bases are TGTGCCACCAGCGACGGTTACGCGGGGGATGTGGAGACCCAGTACTTC. This codes for CATSDGYAGDVETQYF.

In regard to this clonotype: Germline is not matched at one junction end, which may reflect a read error. V and J are TRBV7-3 and TRBJ2-3, with 9 bases fitting TRBD2. The germline V gene has CDR1 SGHTA and CDR2 FQGTGA. The CDR3 has 15 residues. The CDR3 loop is CAGSYGTSRTDTQYF. The CDR3 nucleotides read TGTGCCGGCAGCTATGGGACTAGCCGCACAGATACGCAGTATTTT.

The V and J genes are TRBV7-8 and TRBJ1-1, with 7 bases lining up with TRBD1. The CDR3 has 14 amino acids. J lost 3 bases, V lost 10 bases, and 11 bases had no gene match. Germline loops: CDR1 SGHVS, CDR2 FQNEAQ. Here the CDR3 reads CATHRGRLDTEAFF. The CDR3 DNA reads as TGTGCCACCCACAGGGGAAGGTTGGACACTGAAGCTTTCTTT.

This clonotype came up once. The germline gene is not matched at one end of the junction; a read error may be the cause. The gene calls are TRBV3-1 and TRBJ2-4; 7 bases map to TRBD1. This CDR3 region has 16 residues. The germline V gene encodes CDR1 LGHDT and CDR2 YNNKEL (reference sequence). The CDR3, as DNA: TGTGCCAGCAGCCCACACAGGGGTGCGCCCAAAAACATTCAGTACTTT. Residues: CASSPHRGAPKNIQYF.

Only a few counts were recorded for this clonotype. This sequence joins TRBV7-9 and TRBJ2-1; 7 positions match TRBD1. The trim removed 5 bases at V and 6 bases at J, leaving 10 bases unmatched. CDR1 and CDR2 from the germline V gene are SEHNR and FQNEAQ (reference sequence). The CDR3 covers 15 residues. CDR3 in amino acids: CASSPVTGSFNEQFF. Here the CDR3 DNA reads TGTGCCAGCAGCCCTGTGACAGGGAGTTTCAATGAGCAGTTCTTC.

This clonotype has a handful of counts. The V call is TRBV18, the J call TRBJ2-3; D not certain. This CDR3 has 17 residues. Germline lookup yields CDR1 KGHSH and CDR2 LQKENI. V was clipped by 3 bases and J by 2 bases, with 18 bases between them. The CDR3 loop is CASSPEPLGPFTDTQYF. Here the CDR3 DNA reads TGTGCCAGCTCACCGGAACCCCTAGGACCTTTCACAGATACGCAGTATTTT.

With respect to this clonotype: The junction departs from the called germline gene at one end, perhaps through a read error. This rearrangement joins TRBV20-1 to TRBJ2-5; D is unresolved. The CDR3 loop spans 17 amino acids. Germline CDR1 and CDR2: DFQATT and SNEGSKA (reference sequence). The DNA of the CDR3 is TGCAGTGCTAGATCAGGAGAAGATGGGTATCACCAGGAGACCCAGTACTTC. It encodes CSARSGEDGYHQETQYF.

The chain recombines TRBV7-2 with TRBJ1-2; 7 bases are shared with TRBD1. Germline CDR1 reads SGHTA; CDR2 reads FQGNSA. V gave up 3 bases and J gave up 8 bases; unmatched junction bases: 12. The CDR3 is made up of 15 amino acids. The CDR3 reads CASSFRSGTEHGYTF. The CDR3 DNA follows: TGTGCCAGCAGCTTCCGATCCGGGACAGAACACGGCTACACCTTC.

This sequence joins TRBV7-9 and TRBJ1-1; no clear D. There are 10 residues in the CDR3. Deletions cut 2 bases from V and 6 bases from J, with 1 base between. CDR1 is SEHNR, CDR2 FQNEAQ, per germline (reference sequence). CDR3 in amino acids: CASSLPEAFF. CDR3 coding DNA: TGTGCCAGCAGCTTACCTGAAGCTTTCTTT.

This clonotype was seen only a few times. This chain links TRBV7-2 with TRBJ1-1; 12 positions match TRBD1. Germline V gives CDR1 SGHTA, CDR2 FQGNSA. CDR3 length equals 13 residues. V lost 0 bases, J lost 11 bases, and 1 base stayed unmatched. The CDR3 nucleotides read TGTGCCAGCAGCTTAGCGGGGACAGGGGGCGCTTTCTTT. Its protein product is CASSLAGTGGAFF. The full variable domain, with the rest looked up from reference TRBV7-2 and TRBJ1-1, is GAGVSQSPSNKVTEKGKDVELRCDPISGHTALYWYRQSLGQGLEFLIYFQGNSAPDKSGLPSDRFSAERTGGSVSTLTIQRTQQEDSAVYLCASSLAGTGGAFFGQGTRLTVV.

The gene calls are TRBV14 and TRBJ2-5; 10 bases are shared with TRBD1. CDR3 length: 16 amino acids. Germline lookup yields CDR1 SGHDN and CDR2 FVKESK. Germline trimming cut 4 bases from V and 4 bases from J; bases unmatched to any gene: 9. The CDR3 spells CASSPLTGGSGETQYF. The CDR3 DNA follows: TGTGCCAGCAGCCCGCTGACAGGGGGCTCAGGAGAGACCCAGTACTTC.